One and the same sample provided the 27 T cell receptor beta chains below, sequenced in a study of regulatory T cells in long-lasting Graves disease. Time point specified: persistent/refractory GD, antithyroid drugs over 5 years with positive TRAb. Construction of the TCR library relied on RNA isolated from PBMCs. CDR3-region Arm-PCR and iRepertoire HTBI primers produced the TCR beta libraries. MiXCR, run by TCRdb on the multiplex PCR reads, gives a single entry per CDR3 protein. Here the sample spans almost 350,000 distinct CDR3 sequences, around 20% being singletons. This material consisted of peripheral blood mononuclear cells (PBMCs), taken when the disease was refractory, from a patient treated with antithyroid drugs. Receptor source: a female donor with Graves disease.

This clonotype was observed once. V usage is TRBV28 and J usage is TRBJ1-2, with TRBD1 matching over 8 bases. Germline-derived CDR1 and CDR2 are MDHEN and SYDVKM. The CDR3 consists of 14 residues. V lost 4 bases, J lost 8 bases, and 9 bases stayed unmatched. DNA for the CDR3: TGTGCCAGCAGTTCCCCCGGGACAGGTCGGGGCTACACCTTC. Protein product: CASSSPGTGRGYTF.

This clonotype was picked up many times. The chain is built from TRBV28 and TRBJ2-5; D ambiguous. The CDR3 has 16 residues. The germline V and J ends were trimmed by 5 bases and 2 bases, with 18 bases remaining between them. CDR1 and CDR2 from the germline V gene are MDHEN and SYDVKM. CDR3 amino acids: CASSPHGPRQQETQYF. The CDR3 DNA reads as TGTGCCAGCAGTCCACACGGGCCGCGTCAGCAAGAGACCCAGTACTTC.

This clonotype appeared many times. This sequence joins TRBV7-2 and TRBJ2-7; D call uncertain. Germline V gene lookup returns CDR1 SGHTA and CDR2 FQGNSA. V was shortened by 1 base and J by 4 bases, with 14 bases between the two germline ends. The CDR3 contains 15 residues. The CDR3 region is CASSLESAVSYEQYF. The CDR3, as DNA: TGTGCCAGCAGCTTAGAGTCGGCAGTATCGTACGAGCAGTACTTC.

Many counts were recorded for this clonotype. J is TRBJ2-7 and V is TRBV2; 9 positions match TRBD1. The germline V gene encodes CDR1 SNHLY and CDR2 FYNNEI. V shed 5 bases, J shed 6 bases, and the junction held 8 bases outside the gene matches. This CDR3 comprises 14 residues. This chain's CDR3 is CASSSDRGAGEQYF. CDR3 nucleotide sequence: TGTGCCAGCAGTTCCGACAGGGGGGCAGGCGAGCAGTACTTC.

This clonotype was seen a handful of times. The chain couples TRBV30 to TRBJ1-1; D remains ambiguous. This CDR3 spans 12 amino acids. With 2 bases removed from V and 0 bases from J, the gap between germline ends came to 4 bases. Germline V gives CDR1 GTSNPN, CDR2 SVGIG (reference sequence). In DNA form, the CDR3 reads TGTGCCTGGAGTCGCGTGAACACTGAAGCTTTCTTT. This codes for CAWSRVNTEAFF.

The rearrangement joins TRBV4-3 to TRBJ2-7; maybe TRBD2 (5 bases). CDR3 size: 16 residues. V lost 0 bases and J 1 base, leaving 13 bases between the germline ends. The germline V gene encodes CDR1 LGHNA and CDR2 YSLEER. The chain's CDR3 is CASSQEFPRRSYEQYF. CDR3 coding DNA: TGCGCCAGCAGCCAAGAGTTCCCTCGGAGGTCCTACGAGCAGTACTTC.

This clonotype was observed at least ten times. The chain is built from TRBV25-1 and TRBJ1-2; tentative D call: TRBD1 (5 bases). Germline values: CDR1 MGHDK, CDR2 SYGVNS. The V gene lost 5 bases and the J gene lost 8 bases, with 15 bases spanning the gap. This CDR3 has 13 amino acids. CDR3 amino acids: CASSPMGGDGYTF. CDR3 DNA sequence: TGTGCCAGCAGTCCTATGGGGGGGGACGGCTACACCTTC.

As to this clonotype: This may be a read error: a much more frequent sequence differs by one nucleotide. The V call is TRBV6-2 or TRBV6-3, the J call TRBJ2-5; 15 nucleotides line up with TRBD2. Germline V lookup: CDR1 MNHEY, CDR2 SVGEGT. The CDR3 sequence is 13 residues long. J gave up 7 bases and V 7 bases, and 1 base lay outside the gene matches. The CDR3 sequence is CASKGLAGGTQYF. The CDR3 DNA follows: TGTGCCAGCAAGGGACTAGCGGGGGGGACCCAGTACTTC.

The genes are TRBV5-1 and TRBJ2-7, with 8 bases identical to TRBD1. The germline CDR1 and CDR2 sequences are SGHRS and YFSETQ. The length of the CDR3 is 14 residues. The junction had 5 bases not matched to a gene; V was cut back by 0 bases and J by 6 bases. CDR3 nucleotides: TGCGCCAGCAGCTTGGACACTACAGGGGGCGAGCAGTACTTC. Protein: CASSLDTTGGEQYF.

This clonotype was observed many times. The chain recombines TRBV24-1 with TRBJ1-2; TRBD1 matches at 9 bases. The CDR3 sequence is 14 residues long. J was trimmed by 6 bases and V by 4 bases; bases with no gene match: 5. Germline V lookup: CDR1 KGHDR, CDR2 SFDVKD. CDR3: CATSDPGTGHGYTF. The DNA of the CDR3 is TGTGCCACCAGTGACCCCGGGACAGGGCATGGCTACACCTTC.

This clonotype was detected only a few times. The rearrangement uses TRBV19 and TRBJ1-1, with D perhaps matching TRBD1 (5 bases). V shed 7 bases and J shed 6 bases, with 36 bases lying between them. CDR3 length: 20 residues. CDR1 and CDR2 from the germline V gene are LNHDA and SQIVND (reference sequence). The CDR3 bases are TGTGCCAGTACCTCTAGTCTTCGAGCCCGGCCGGACACCCGCAACGCTGAAGCTTTCTTT. Translation: CASTSSLRARPDTRNAEAFF.

Regarding this clonotype: A far larger clone differs by one base, so this is likely a read error. V gene TRBV12-3 or TRBV12-4 combines with J gene TRBJ2-2; D unresolved. The ends were cut back, 5 bases at V and 2 bases at J, with 9 bases in the middle. The CDR3 is 14 residues long. The CDR3 coding sequence is TGTGCCAGCAGTACGACAAGCAACACCGGGGAGCTGTTTTTT. Translated: CASSTTSNTGELFF.

This clonotype turned up a few times. This chain links TRBV5-6 with TRBJ2-2; D may be TRBD1 or TRBD2 (5 bases each). CDR1 is SGHDT, CDR2 YYEEEE, per germline. The CDR3 covers 15 residues. Trimming removed 0 bases from V and 4 bases from J, with 10 bases in between. CDR3 sequence reads: CASSLEAGSTGELFF. DNA of the CDR3: TGTGCCAGCAGCTTGGAGGCAGGGAGCACCGGGGAGCTGTTTTTT.

This clonotype was detected ten times or more. This chain links TRBV7-8 with TRBJ2-5; TRBD1 matches at 8 bases. The CDR3 is 14 residues long. J lost 5 bases, V lost 2 bases, and 4 bases had no gene match. Germline V gene data show CDR1 as SGHVS and CDR2 as FQNEAQ. This CDR3 reads CASSLRDRLETQYF. The CDR3 bases are TGTGCCAGCAGCTTACGGGACAGGCTGGAGACCCAGTACTTC.

This clonotype was counted at least ten times. V gene TRBV5-1 combines with J gene TRBJ2-5; D not certain. This CDR3 has 14 residues. Germline V lookup: CDR1 SGHRS, CDR2 YFSETQ. V lost 0 bases to trimming and J lost 1 base, with 7 bases between them. CDR3 loop: CASSLAAVQETQYF. DNA for the CDR3: TGCGCCAGCAGCTTGGCAGCAGTCCAAGAGACCCAGTACTTC.

This chain joins TRBV30 and TRBJ2-7; weak D call: TRBD2 (6 bases). The length of the CDR3 is 12 residues. CDR1 is GTSNPN, CDR2 SVGIG, per germline (reference sequence). The CDR3 DNA sequence: TGTGCTTACAGTAAGGGAGACGGGAGACAGTACTTC. It translates to CAYSKGDGRQYF.

This clonotype was seen many times. The chain links TRBV7-8 to TRBJ2-5, with D maybe TRBD2 (6 bases). CDR3 size: 12 residues. Germline V gives CDR1 SGHVS, CDR2 FQNEAQ. V lost 1 base and J lost 7, with 7 bases in between. Here the CDR3 reads CASSLVEGTQYF. The CDR3 nucleotides are TGTGCCAGCAGCTTAGTGGAGGGGACCCAGTACTTC.

This clonotype was observed many times. The rearrangement links TRBV2 to TRBJ1-2; 9 nucleotides align to TRBD1. The CDR3 runs 13 residues. Germline loops: CDR1 SNHLY, CDR2 FYNNEI. The V and J ends lost 6 bases and 7 bases, in that order; junction bases with no gene match: 6. CDR3 sequence: CASSKQGALGYTF. Here the CDR3 DNA reads TGTGCCAGCAGCAAACAGGGGGCCCTTGGCTACACCTTC. The full variable domain, in which reference TRBV2 and TRBJ1-2 provide the parts outside the CDR3, is EPEVTQTPSHQVTQMGQEVILRCVPISNHLYFYWYRQILGQKVEFLVSFYNNEISEKSEIFDDQFSVERPDGSNFTLKIRSTKLEDSAMYFCASSKQGALGYTFGSGTRLTVV.

This clonotype came up once. The CDR3 sequence is CASSPGQGHNEQFF. The CDR3, as DNA: TGTGCCAGCAGTCCGGGACAGGGCCACAATGAGCAGTTCTTC. The gene calls are TRBV27 and TRBJ2-1, with 9 nucleotides matching TRBD1. Trimming removed 5 bases from V and 5 bases from J; junction bases left unmatched: 4. Looked up from germline, CDR1 is MNHEY and CDR2 is SMNVEV (reference sequence). This CDR3 region has 14 residues.

This clonotype was counted between two and nine times. The V call is TRBV4-3, the J call TRBJ1-4, with 9 bases matching TRBD1. V lost 0 bases and J lost 5; bases outside the gene matches: 4. The CDR3 sequence is 16 residues long. Germline CDR1 LGHNA, CDR2 YSLEER. CDR3 DNA: TGCGCCAGCAGCCAAGAATGGACAGGGGTAAATGAAAAACTGTTTTTT. Amino acids: CASSQEWTGVNEKLFF.

There are many counts of this clonotype. J is TRBJ1-2 and V is TRBV20-1, with D unresolved. V was cut by 0 bases and J by 7 bases, with 15 bases left in between. The CDR3 runs to 14 residues. CDR1 and CDR2 (germline): DFQATT, SNEGSKA (reference sequence). The CDR3 loop is CSARDGWAGGGYTF. In DNA, the CDR3 is TGCAGTGCTAGAGATGGATGGGCGGGAGGTGGCTACACCTTC.

In its sample, this clonotype was seen many times. The V and J genes are TRBV6-1 and TRBJ1-3; D is uncertain. The CDR3 consists of 15 residues. Germline CDR1 is MNHNS and CDR2 is SASEGT. Trimming pared 3 bases from V and 3 bases from J, leaving 12 bases between. In nucleotides, the CDR3 is TGTGCCAGCAGTGAGTTTTCGGGGATTGGAAACACCATATATTTT. It is translated as CASSEFSGIGNTIYF.

This clonotype was observed at least ten times. V gene TRBV7-2 combines with J gene TRBJ1-1; D is undetermined. Trimming took 0 bases from V and 4 from J, leaving 24 bases between them. The CDR3 extends over 19 amino acids. Germline CDR1 reads SGHTA; CDR2 reads FQGNSA. CDR3: CASSLAPGAWREKGTEAFF. The CDR3 coding sequence is TGTGCCAGCAGCTTAGCACCGGGCGCTTGGCGGGAGAAAGGCACTGAAGCTTTCTTT.

This clonotype showed up just a few times. The rearrangement joins TRBV20-1 to TRBJ1-2; the D gene is possibly TRBD1 (6 bases). Looked up from germline, CDR1 is DFQATT and CDR2 is SNEGSKA (reference sequence). Trimming removed 0 bases from V and 4 bases from J, with 15 bases in between. CDR3 length: 15 residues. In DNA, the CDR3 is TGCAGTGCTAGAGAAGGGGCGGGGGCCGCCTATGGCTACACCTTC. It encodes CSAREGAGAAYGYTF.

This clonotype has just a few counts. The rearrangement joins TRBV5-8 to TRBJ1-1; TRBD1 is a possible D gene (5 bases). V lost 0 bases to trimming and J lost 4 bases, with 16 bases between them. The CDR3 spans 16 residues. Germline loops: CDR1 SGHTS, CDR2 YDEGEE. The CDR3 DNA sequence: TGTGCCAGCAGCTTGGAGAGGGGAATACGAAGCACTGAAGCTTTCTTT. Its protein product is CASSLERGIRSTEAFF. Based on the CDR3 plus reference TRBV5-8 and TRBJ1-1, the full variable domain is EAGVTQSPTHLIKTRGQQATLRCSPISGHTSVYWYQQALGLGLQFLLWYDEGEERNRGNFPPRFSGRQFPNYSSELNVNALELEDSALYLCASSLERGIRSTEAFFGQGTRLTVV.

The table lists this clonotype with many counts. This chain joins TRBV7-8 and TRBJ2-4, with D tentatively TRBD1 or TRBD2 (5 bases each). Trimming stripped 5 bases from V and 7 bases from J, with 15 bases between. CDR3 length equals 14 residues. CDR1 and CDR2 from the germline V gene are SGHVS and FQNEAQ. The CDR3 reads CASSARQRRNIQYF. The CDR3 DNA is TGTGCCAGCAGCGCCCGACAGAGGAGGAACATTCAGTACTTC.

This clonotype appeared many times. The genes are TRBV6-1 and TRBJ1-5; D gene unclear. Germline CDR1 MNHNS, CDR2 SASEGT. V dropped 8 bases and J dropped 5 bases, with 10 bases sitting between them. The CDR3 loop spans 12 amino acids. CDR3 in amino acids: CASSQMYQPQHF. CDR3 sequence (DNA): TGTGCCAGCTCTCAGATGTATCAGCCCCAGCATTTT.